This paragraph covers one T cell receptor (beta chain) sequence. Antigen: not known. This sample was included in a study of T cell repertoires in cytomegalovirus infection. The study's findings and limits: Within the response measured ex vivo, HLA-C-restricted CMV-specific TCR beta clonotypes were dominant.

TCRdb redid the calling of the reads with MiXCR, one entry per CDR3 protein. The sample lists over 250,000 distinct CDR3 sequences, 22% occurring once. Germline-derived CDR1 and CDR2 are SQVTM and ANQGSEA. This CDR3 has 12 residues. This clonotype was obtained from a human donor in good health (CMV status not recorded). Some clones in this sample may be carry-over from other donors' samples. The rearrangement uses TRBV29-1 and TRBJ1-1; D is ambiguous. Sample: cultured PBMCs, taken from culture after CMV antigen stimulation. The CDR3 here is CAGVVVNTEAFF. The CDR3 bases are TGCGCGGGTGTAGTAGTGAACACTGAAGCTTTCTTT.